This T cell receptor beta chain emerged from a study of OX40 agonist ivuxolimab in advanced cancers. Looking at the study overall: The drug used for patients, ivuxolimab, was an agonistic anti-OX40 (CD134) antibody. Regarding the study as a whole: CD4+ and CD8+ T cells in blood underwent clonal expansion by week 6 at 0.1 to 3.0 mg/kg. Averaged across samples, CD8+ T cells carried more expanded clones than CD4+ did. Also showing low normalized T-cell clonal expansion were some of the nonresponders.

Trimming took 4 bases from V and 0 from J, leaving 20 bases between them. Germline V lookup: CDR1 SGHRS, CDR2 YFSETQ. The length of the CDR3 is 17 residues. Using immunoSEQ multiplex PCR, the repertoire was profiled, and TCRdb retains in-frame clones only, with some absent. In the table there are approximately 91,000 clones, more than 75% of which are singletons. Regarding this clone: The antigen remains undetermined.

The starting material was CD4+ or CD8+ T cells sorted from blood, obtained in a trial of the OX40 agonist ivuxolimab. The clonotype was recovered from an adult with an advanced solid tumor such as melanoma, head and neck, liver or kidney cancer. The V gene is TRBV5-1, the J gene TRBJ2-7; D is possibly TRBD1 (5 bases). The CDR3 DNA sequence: TGCGCCAGCAGCCGGACATCTCCTACAGACCCCTCCTACGAGCAGTACTTC. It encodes CASSRTSPTDPSYEQYF.